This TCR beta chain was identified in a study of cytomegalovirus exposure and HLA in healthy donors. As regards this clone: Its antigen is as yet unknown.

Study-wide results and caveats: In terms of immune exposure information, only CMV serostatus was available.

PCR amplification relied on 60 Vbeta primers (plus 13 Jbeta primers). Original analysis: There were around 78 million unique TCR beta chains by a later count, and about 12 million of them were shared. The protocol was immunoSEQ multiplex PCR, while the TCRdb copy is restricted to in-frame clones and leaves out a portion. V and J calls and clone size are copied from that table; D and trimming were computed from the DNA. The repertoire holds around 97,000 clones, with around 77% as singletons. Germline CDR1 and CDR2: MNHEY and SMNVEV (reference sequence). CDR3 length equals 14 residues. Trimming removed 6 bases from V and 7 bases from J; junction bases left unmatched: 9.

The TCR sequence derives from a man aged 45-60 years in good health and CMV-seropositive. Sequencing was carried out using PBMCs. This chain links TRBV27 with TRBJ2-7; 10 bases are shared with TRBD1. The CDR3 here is CASRKGQGPQEQYF. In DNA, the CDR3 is TGTGCCAGCAGGAAGGGACAGGGGCCTCAAGAGCAGTACTTC.